This T cell receptor (beta chain) was profiled in a study of blood T cell repertoires in COVID-19. Here immunoSEQ multiplex PCR was the method, and the copy in TCRdb shows in-frame clones only, minus some. The profile shows roughly 88,000 clones, 80% to 95% of them singletons. Trimming at V came to 3 bases and at J to 2 bases, leaving 5 bases not matched to a gene. The CDR3 runs 15 residues. Germline V lookup: CDR1 MDHEN, CDR2 SYDVKM. The sequenced sample was peripheral blood. V is TRBV28 and J is TRBJ2-3, with TRBD1 matching over 7 bases. This clonotype originated in a woman aged 45-65 years in a cohort sampled during active COVID-19. The CDR3 is CASSFQGVDTDTQYF. The DNA for the CDR3 is TGTGCCAGCAGTTTTCAGGGGGTTGACACAGATACGCAGTATTTT. Based on the CDR3 plus reference TRBV28 and TRBJ2-3, the full variable domain is DVKVTQSSRYLVKRTGEKVFLECVQDMDHENMFWYRQDPGLGLRLIYFSYDVKMKEKGDIPEGYSVSREKKERFSLILESASTNQTSMYLCASSFQGVDTDTQYFGPGTRLTVL.